The 30 T cell receptor beta chains given below trace back to one sample, sequenced in a study of T-cell memory formation after mild COVID-19. TCRdb itself ran the 5' RACE reads through MiXCR, one entry per CDR3 protein. The sample lists about 430,000 distinct CDR3 sequences, about a sixth seen once, with around a fifth in the top ten. The sequencing input was PBMCs or a T cell subset sorted from them (not recorded which). All receptors come from a man aged 18 to 29 who had mild COVID-19 (a few samples of this study predate the infection). Cell type and time point are not known.

The chain links TRBV5-1 to TRBJ2-1; 15 positions agree with TRBD2. V lost 4 bases to trimming and J lost 3 bases; unmatched junction nucleotides: 5. Germline CDR1 reads SGHRS; CDR2 reads YFSETQ. This CDR3 has 17 residues. This CDR3 is CASSTGLAGGYYNEQFF. The CDR3 DNA reads TGCGCCAGCAGCACGGGACTAGCGGGGGGTTACTACAATGAGCAGTTCTTC.

This clonotype has just a few counts. The junction shows a germline mismatch at one end, possibly a read error. The chain joins TRBV4-3 to TRBJ2-7; TRBD2 agrees at 8 bases. Germline CDR1 reads LGHNA; CDR2 reads YSLEER. The CDR3 sequence is 12 residues long. The CDR3: CASSPGRVGLDF. CDR3 bases: TGCGCCAGCAGCCCCGGGAGGGTTGGACTGGACTTC.

This clonotype has only a few counts. The chain has TRBV9 and TRBJ2-2; no clear D. V was cut by 5 bases and J by 0 bases, with 11 bases left in between. This CDR3 contains 15 residues. Germline values: CDR1 SGDLS, CDR2 YYNGEE. The CDR3 bases are TGTGCCAGCAGGTCCCGGGCTTCGAACACCGGGGAGCTGTTTTTT. It codes for CASRSRASNTGELFF.

This clonotype was seen only a few times. The V gene is TRBV9, the J gene TRBJ2-7, with D perhaps given as TRBD1 or TRBD2 (5 bases each). CDR1 SGDLS and CDR2 YYNGEE come from the germline V gene. The CDR3 sequence is 13 residues long. With 4 bases removed from V and 2 bases from J, the gap between germline ends came to 10 bases. The DNA for the CDR3 is TGTGCCAGCAGCATACAGGAGGCCTACGAGCAGTACGTC. It codes for CASSIQEAYEQYV.

This sequence joins TRBV3-1 and TRBJ1-6; D is uncertain. The CDR3 length is 13 residues. The V gene's germline CDR1 is LGHDT and CDR2 YNNKEL (reference sequence). V was clipped by 6 bases and J by 7 bases, with 10 bases between them. For the CDR3, the DNA is TGTGCCAGCAGGAGCCCCGGCAATTCACCCCTCCACTTT. Protein sequence: CASRSPGNSPLHF.

This clonotype was seen at least ten times. The chain recombines TRBV5-1 with TRBJ2-5, with 8 nucleotides matching TRBD2. The length of the CDR3 is 14 residues. Germline V CDR1 and CDR2: SGHRS, YFSETQ. Trimming cost V 5 bases and J 1 base; bases outside gene matches: 4. Here the CDR3 DNA reads TGCGCCAGCAGGCGTGGGACTAGCCAAGAGACCCAGTACTTC. Protein: CASRRGTSQETQYF. The full variable domain, in which reference TRBV5-1 and TRBJ2-5 provide the parts outside the CDR3, is KAGVTQTPRYLIKTRGQQVTLSCSPISGHRSVSWYQQTPGQGLQFLFEYFSETQRNKGNFPGRFSGRQFSNSRSEMNVSTLELGDSALYLCASRRGTSQETQYFGPGTRLLVL.

This clonotype was seen a few times. The genes are TRBV18 and TRBJ1-5; the match to TRBD1 covers 9 bases. Unmatched junction bases numbered 2, after V lost 6 bases and J lost 5 bases. The CDR3 loop spans 13 amino acids. Germline V gene sequence: CDR1 KGHSH, CDR2 LQKENI. The CDR3 reads CASSGQGHQPQHF. In nucleotides, the CDR3 is TGTGCCAGCTCCGGACAGGGGCATCAGCCCCAGCATTTT. Full variable domain (rest looked up from reference TRBV18 and TRBJ1-5): NAGVMQNPRHLVRRRGQEARLRCSPMKGHSHVYWYRQLPEEGLKFMVYLQKENIIDESGMPKERFSAEFPKEGPSILRIQQVVRGDSAAYFCASSGQGHQPQHFGDGTRLSIL.

About this clonotype itself: Relative to the germline gene, one junction end is altered; a read error may explain this. The V gene is TRBV7-2, the J gene TRBJ2-1; no firm D call. The CDR3 consists of 12 residues. Per germline, CDR1 SGHTA and CDR2 FQGNSA. CDR3: CASSLLYHEQFF. The CDR3 DNA sequence: TGTGCCAGCAGCTTACTCTACCATGAGCAGTTCTTC.

This clonotype was found a few times. The chain has TRBV10-2 and TRBJ2-4; D perhaps matches TRBD2 (6 bases). CDR1 and CDR2 (germline): WSHSY, SAAADI. Between the trimmed V and J ends, which lost 1 base and 5 bases, there was a span of 12 bases. This CDR3 contains 15 residues. CDR3 nucleotides: TGCGCCAGCAGTGAGTGGGGACTTAAGGAAAACATTCAGTACTTC. This sequence encodes CASSEWGLKENIQYF.

The chain combines TRBV12-3 or TRBV12-4 with TRBJ2-2, with a weak D call TRBD1 (5 bases). V lost 4 bases and J 1 base, leaving 10 bases between the germline ends. The CDR3 consists of 15 residues. The CDR3 sequence is CASSSATVNTGELFF. DNA of the CDR3: TGTGCCAGCAGTTCCGCGACAGTGAACACCGGGGAGCTGTTTTTT.

This clonotype came up a few times. The chain employs TRBV9 and TRBJ1-3; D not certain. This CDR3 contains 13 residues. Germline-derived CDR1 and CDR2 are SGDLS and YYNGEE. Trimming took off 4 bases at V and 7 bases at J, with 12 bases between the two ends. The CDR3 spells CASSPRWVNTIYF. In DNA, the CDR3 is TGTGCCAGCAGCCCCCGCTGGGTTAACACCATATATTTT.

Comment on this clonotype: The junction departs from the called germline gene at one end, perhaps through a read error. The chain employs TRBV6-5 and TRBJ2-6, with D tentatively TRBD1 (5 bases). The CDR3 loop spans 16 amino acids. Germline V gene data show CDR1 as MNHEY and CDR2 as SVGAGI. This CDR3 reads CASSYSIRAGANVLTF. The DNA for the CDR3 is TGTGCAAGCAGTTACTCGATCAGGGCTGGGGCCAACGTCCTGACTTTC.

The chain combines TRBV5-1 with TRBJ2-7; D may correspond to TRBD1 or TRBD2 (8 bases each). Per germline, CDR1 SGHRS and CDR2 YFSETQ. V was pared by 0 bases and J by 3 bases, with 13 bases between. The CDR3 runs 15 residues. The CDR3 DNA is TGCGCCAGCAGCTTGGCGGGGGGGACAGGCTACGAGCAGTACTTC. This sequence encodes CASSLAGGTGYEQYF.

The chain carries TRBV6-2 or TRBV6-3 and TRBJ2-2, with D possibly matching TRBD2 (6 bases). Per the germline V gene, CDR1 is MNHEY and CDR2 is SVGEGT. This CDR3 is built from 15 residues. V lost 0 bases to trimming and J lost 4 bases, with 9 bases between them. The CDR3 spells CASSYSTGVTGELFF. The CDR3 DNA follows: TGTGCCAGCAGTTACTCGACGGGGGTCACCGGGGAGCTGTTTTTT.

Only a few counts were recorded for this clonotype. One junction end does not reproduce the germline sequence, and a read error may be involved. The gene calls are TRBV7-7 and TRBJ2-3; tentative D call: TRBD2 (6 bases). The germline V gene has CDR1 SSHAT and CDR2 FNYEAQ (reference sequence). The CDR3 is made up of 14 amino acids. CDR3 loop: CASSRRDSRDTQYF. CDR3 in DNA: TGTGCTAGCAGCCGGCGGGACTCCCGGGATACGCAGTATTTT.

This clonotype showed up just a few times. The CDR3 is CASSLRGSGRDYGYTF. CDR3 bases: TGTGCCAGCAGCTTGCGGGGGTCGGGGAGGGACTATGGCTACACCTTC. V gene TRBV5-5 combines with J gene TRBJ1-2; D might be TRBD1 (5 bases). V lost 1 base and J 3 bases, leaving 16 bases between the germline ends. The CDR3 runs 16 residues. Germline lookup yields CDR1 SGHKS and CDR2 YYEKEE (reference sequence).

The CDR3 reads CASSPGQDRYGYTF. The CDR3 DNA sequence: TGTGCCAGCAGCCCCGGACAGGATCGCTATGGCTACACCTTC. This sequence joins TRBV12-3 or TRBV12-4 and TRBJ1-2; 7 bases map to TRBD1. The CDR3 runs to 14 residues. Unmatched junction bases numbered 8, after V lost 6 bases and J lost 4 bases.

This clonotype turned up a few times. The CDR3 region is CASSLAGRGLGNEQFF. The DNA for the CDR3 is TGTGCCAGCAGCTTGGCGGGCAGGGGGCTTGGGAATGAGCAGTTCTTC. The chain carries TRBV7-9 and TRBJ2-1; 8 bases agree with TRBD1. V was pared by 3 bases and J by 7 bases, with 11 bases of the junction left unmatched. Germline CDR1 reads SEHNR; CDR2 reads FQNEAQ (reference sequence). The CDR3 contains 16 residues.

This clonotype turned up a few times. The genes are TRBV2 and TRBJ1-5, with TRBD1 matching over 8 bases. The germline gives CDR1 SNHLY, CDR2 FYNNEI. CDR3 length equals 14 residues. V lost 5 bases to trimming and J lost 5 bases; unmatched junction nucleotides: 5. CDR3 nucleotide sequence: TGTGCCAGCAGTCTCCAGGGGGCCGATCAGCCCCAGCATTTT. It encodes CASSLQGADQPQHF.

About this clonotype: A junction boundary mismatches the germline segment, possibly from a read error. The chain has TRBV7-6 and TRBJ2-3; D tentatively fits TRBD1 or TRBD2 (5 bases each). There are 14 residues in the CDR3. CDR1 and CDR2 from the germline V gene are SGHVS and FNYEAQ. The CDR3 spells CASSLRDPTDTQYF. As DNA, the CDR3 is TGTGCCAGCAGCTTACGGGACCCCACAGATACTCAGTATTTT.

This clonotype occurred a few times. The chain has TRBV4-1 and TRBJ2-3; no firm D call. Germline lookup yields CDR1 MGHRA and CDR2 YSYEKL. The V end lost 0 bases, the J end lost 0 bases, and 13 bases lay between the germline ends. The CDR3 sequence is 17 residues long. CDR3 bases: TGCGCCAGCAGCCAAGATTGGGATAGCCTTAGCACAGATACGCAGTATTTT. It specifies CASSQDWDSLSTDTQYF.

The chain is built from TRBV7-3 and TRBJ2-2; TRBD1 agrees at 12 bases. Germline loops: CDR1 SGHTA, CDR2 FQGTGA. The CDR3 covers 17 residues. V lost 5 bases to trimming and J lost 2 bases; unmatched junction nucleotides: 6. CDR3 loop: CASSPTGQGANTGELFF. CDR3 DNA sequence: TGTGCCAGCAGCCCTACGGGACAGGGGGCTAACACCGGGGAGCTGTTTTTT.

The chain recombines TRBV5-1 with TRBJ1-3; 7 nucleotides line up with TRBD1. This CDR3 region has 15 residues. V trimming: 4 bases; J trimming: 2 bases; junction bases outside the gene matches: 6. From germline, CDR1 is SGHRS and CDR2 YFSETQ. The CDR3 bases are TGCGCCAGCAGCACGACAGGGCGAACTGGAAACACCATATATTTT. Amino acid sequence: CASSTTGRTGNTIYF.

The chain couples TRBV3-1 to TRBJ2-7; possibly TRBD1 or TRBD2 for D (5 bases each). This CDR3 spans 15 amino acids. V was cut by 4 bases and J by 2 bases, with 15 bases left in between. Germline V lookup: CDR1 LGHDT, CDR2 YNNKEL (reference sequence). The CDR3 loop is CASSRDRTAAYEQYF. For the CDR3, the DNA is TGTGCCAGCAGCCGGGACCGGACCGCCGCCTACGAGCAGTACTTC.

This clonotype was seen at least ten times. This sequence joins TRBV20-1 and TRBJ2-1; 8 bases map to TRBD2. CDR1 is DFQATT, CDR2 SNEGSKA, per germline (reference sequence). The CDR3 consists of 15 residues. The V gene end was trimmed by 0 bases and the J gene end by 7 bases; junction bases not matched to a gene: 8. CDR3 region: CSARDRAGAGNEQFF. The CDR3, as DNA: TGCAGTGCTAGAGATCGAGCGGGGGCTGGGAATGAGCAGTTCTTC.

The V gene is TRBV7-9, the J gene TRBJ1-2; D possibly corresponds to TRBD1 (5 bases). The CDR3 runs to 14 residues. Between the trimmed V and J ends, which lost 4 bases and 8 bases, there was a span of 17 bases. Germline CDR1 is SEHNR and CDR2 is FQNEAQ (reference sequence). The CDR3 loop is CASSSDSSLGGYTF. The CDR3 DNA sequence: TGTGCCAGCAGCTCCGACAGTTCCCTCGGAGGCTACACCTTC.

This chain connects TRBV20-1 to TRBJ2-3; weak D call: TRBD2 (6 bases). This CDR3 comprises 15 residues. Germline lookup yields CDR1 DFQATT and CDR2 SNEGSKA (reference sequence). V was cut by 6 bases and J by 1 base, with 17 bases left in between. DNA for the CDR3: TGCAGTGCCGGGGGTGCCCTAGGGGGCACAGATACGCAGTATTTT. Amino acids: CSAGGALGGTDTQYF.

V usage is TRBV15 and J usage is TRBJ2-3; D possibly corresponds to TRBD2 (6 bases). Germline V gene lookup returns CDR1 LNHNV and CDR2 YYDKDF (reference sequence). V was shortened by 1 base and J by 2 bases, with 16 bases between the two germline ends. The CDR3 spans 17 residues. The CDR3 is CATSRAMGGAITDTQYF. In nucleotides, the CDR3 is TGTGCCACCAGCAGAGCCATGGGGGGAGCCATCACAGATACGCAGTATTTT. The variable domain in full, with the rest retrieved from reference TRBV15 and TRBJ2-3, is DAMVIQNPRYQVTQFGKPVTLSCSQTLNHNVMYWYQQKSSQAPKLLFHYYDKDFNNEADTPDNFQSRRPNTSFCFLDIRSPGLGDTAMYLCATSRAMGGAITDTQYFGPGTRLTVL.

This clonotype was detected only a few times. V and J are TRBV20-1 and TRBJ2-1; 12 nucleotides agree with TRBD2. J lost 2 bases, V lost 6 bases, and 5 bases had no gene match. Looked up from germline, CDR1 is DFQATT and CDR2 is SNEGSKA (reference sequence). CDR3 size: 15 residues. The CDR3 DNA follows: TGCAGTGCCCTAGCGGGGGGGAGCGCCTACAATGAGCAGTTCTTC. This translates into CSALAGGSAYNEQFF.

V and J are TRBV4-2 and TRBJ1-2, with 8 positions matching TRBD1. CDR3 size: 13 residues. V was pared by 4 bases and J by 8 bases, with 6 bases of the junction left unmatched. The germline gives CDR1 LGHNA, CDR2 YNFKEQ. CDR3 residues: CASSPSDRGGYTF. For the CDR3, the DNA is TGTGCCAGCAGCCCGAGCGACAGGGGCGGCTACACCTTC.